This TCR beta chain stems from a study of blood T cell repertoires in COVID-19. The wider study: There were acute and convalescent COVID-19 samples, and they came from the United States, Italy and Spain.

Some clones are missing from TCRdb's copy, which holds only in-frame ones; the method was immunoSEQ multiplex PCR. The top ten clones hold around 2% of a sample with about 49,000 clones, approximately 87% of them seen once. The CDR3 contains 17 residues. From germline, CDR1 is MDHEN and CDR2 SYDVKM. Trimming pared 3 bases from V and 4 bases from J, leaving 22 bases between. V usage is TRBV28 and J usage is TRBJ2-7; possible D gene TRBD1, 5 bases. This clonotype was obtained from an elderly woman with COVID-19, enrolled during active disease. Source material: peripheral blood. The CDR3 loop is CASSLEETEQSGYEQYF. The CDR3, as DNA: TGTGCCAGCAGTTTGGAAGAGACAGAGCAATCGGGTTACGAGCAGTACTTC.